One and the same sample provided the 28 T cell receptor beta chains below, sequenced in a study of beta chain features in type 1 diabetes. Expressed TCRB transcripts were sequenced after all isolated RNA was converted to cDNA. Measured with immunoSEQ multiplex PCR; TCRdb has only the in-frame clones, and not every one. The data contain approximately 200,000 clones, over 8.5% of them seen just once; the ten biggest clones take up under 0.045%. The sequencing input was naive CD4+ T cells from blood. All receptors derive from a woman aged 18-35 years in good health.

This clone has more than one count but fewer than ten. The chain joins TRBV7-9 to TRBJ1-3; a possible D gene is TRBD1 (5 bases). Germline CDR1 is SEHNR and CDR2 is FQNEAQ (reference sequence). The CDR3 contains 13 residues. V lost 5 bases and J lost 7, with 12 bases in between. The CDR3 spells CASSSRGANTIYF. The DNA of the CDR3 is TGTGCCAGCAGCAGTCGTGGGGCGAACACCATATATTTT. Together with reference TRBV7-9 and TRBJ1-3, the CDR3 gives the full variable domain: DTGVSQNPRHKITKRGQNVTFRCDPISEHNRLYWYRQTLGQGPEFLTYFQNEAQLEKSRLLSDRFSAERPKGSFSTLEIQRTEQGDSAMYLCASSSRGANTIYFGEGSWLTVV.

This clone has more than one count but fewer than ten. The rearrangement uses TRBV6-5 and TRBJ1-1, with unresolved D. Trimming cost V 5 bases and J 4 bases, with 14 bases left between them. The CDR3 length is 14 residues. The germline gives CDR1 MNHEY, CDR2 SVGAGI. The CDR3 nucleotides are TGTGCCAGCAGTCACCGGGGAGGATCCACTGAAGCTTTCTTT. Its protein product is CASSHRGGSTEAFF.

The chain joins TRBV9 to TRBJ1-2; the D gene is possibly TRBD1 (5 bases). The CDR3 contains 13 residues. Germline values: CDR1 SGDLS, CDR2 YYNGEE. V was clipped by 3 bases and J by 2 bases, with 8 bases between them. As DNA, the CDR3 is TGTGCCAGCAGCGCGGCAGGGAACTATGGCTACACCTTC. Encoded protein: CASSAAGNYGYTF.

The table lists this clone with a count of one. This sequence joins TRBV27 and TRBJ1-2; D not resolved. CDR1 is MNHEY and CDR2 is SMNVEV in the germline V gene (reference sequence). The CDR3 is made up of 14 amino acids. Trimming took off 3 bases at V and 4 bases at J, with 12 bases between the two ends. CDR3 residues: CASSFRPLGYGYTF. The DNA for the CDR3 is TGTGCCAGCAGTTTCAGGCCCCTCGGCTATGGCTACACCTTC.

This clone was picked up a small number of times. The CDR3 nucleotides are TGCGCCAGCAGTGAGTCGTTAGCGAATCAGCCCCAGCATTTT. It specifies CASSESLANQPQHF. The J gene is TRBJ1-5, the V gene TRBV10-2; D unclear. Per the germline V gene, CDR1 is WSHSY and CDR2 is SAAADI. The CDR3 consists of 14 residues. Trimming took 0 bases from V and 4 from J, leaving 7 bases between them.

This clone was counted between two and nine times. The V gene is TRBV5-5, the J gene TRBJ2-5; 7 bases line up with TRBD2. This CDR3 is built from 16 residues. V lost 3 bases to trimming and J lost 2 bases; unmatched junction nucleotides: 10. Per germline, CDR1 SGHKS and CDR2 YYEKEE (reference sequence). The CDR3 region is CASSSKTASGQETQYF. The CDR3 nucleotides read TGTGCCAGCAGCTCGAAGACCGCTAGCGGACAAGAGACCCAGTACTTC.

This clone was picked up a small number of times. This sequence joins TRBV2 and TRBJ1-1; TRBD1 matches at 7 bases. After removal of 6 bases from V and 0 bases from J, the junction contained 7 bases not matched to a gene. The CDR3 runs 15 residues. The V gene's germline CDR1 is SNHLY and CDR2 FYNNEI. CDR3 region: CASRALTGLNTEAFF. The CDR3 DNA is TGTGCCAGCAGGGCACTGACAGGGTTGAACACTGAAGCTTTCTTT.

The table lists this clone with a count of one. The gene calls are TRBV5-4 and TRBJ2-1; D not resolved. V shed 2 bases and J shed 0 bases, with 12 bases lying between them. CDR1 SGHNT and CDR2 YYREEE come from the germline V gene (reference sequence). This CDR3 comprises 16 residues. As DNA, the CDR3 is TGTGCCAGCAGCTTTACTACCTCGAGCTCCTACAATGAGCAGTTCTTC. It yields the protein CASSFTTSSSYNEQFF.

This clone was observed a handful of times. V is TRBV7-9 and J is TRBJ2-7, with D maybe TRBD2 (6 bases). The CDR3 has 15 residues. Germline assignment: CDR1 SEHNR and CDR2 FQNEAQ (reference sequence). The V end lost 5 bases, the J end lost 6 bases, and 20 bases lay between the germline ends. The CDR3 DNA follows: TGTGCCAGCAGCCCCCGGGGTGGCGGGGAAGGCGAGCAGTACTTC. Translation: CASSPRGGGEGEQYF.

The table lists this clone with a few counts. This chain connects TRBV6-1 to TRBJ2-7, with 8 nucleotides matching TRBD1. The CDR3 has 13 residues. Germline V gives CDR1 MNHNS, CDR2 SASEGT. Trimming took 6 bases from V and 5 from J; bases not matched to a gene: 6. This CDR3 reads CASRRQGRHEQYF. CDR3 nucleotides: TGTGCCAGCAGGAGACAGGGGAGGCACGAGCAGTACTTC.

This clone has at least ten counts. The chain links TRBV30 to TRBJ2-7, with TRBD1 matching 7 bases. The CDR3 has 11 amino acids. Germline-derived CDR1 and CDR2 are GTSNPN and SVGIG (reference sequence). V was pared by 8 bases and J by 3 bases, with 4 bases of the junction left unmatched. In DNA, the CDR3 is TGTGCCACCGGACAGGACTACGAGCAGTACTTC. As protein: CATGQDYEQYF.

The chain is built from TRBV5-1 and TRBJ2-3; D is undetermined. Germline V gene lookup returns CDR1 SGHRS and CDR2 YFSETQ. CDR3 length: 14 amino acids. Trimming removed 0 bases from V and 0 bases from J, with 5 bases in between. In DNA, the CDR3 is TGCGCCAGCAGCTTGGCTGCGAGCACAGATACGCAGTATTTT. Its translation: CASSLAASTDTQYF.

This clone was picked up a small number of times. The chain carries TRBV30 and TRBJ1-4; maybe TRBD1 (5 bases). The CDR3 totals 18 residues. Germline assignment: CDR1 GTSNPN and CDR2 SVGIG (reference sequence). V was clipped by 1 base and J by 8 bases, with 26 bases between them. The CDR3 region has the DNA TGTGCCTGGAGTGGGTTTGCGGCGTTTTTCAGGGATGACGAAAAACTGTTTTTT. It specifies CAWSGFAAFFRDDEKLFF.

The CDR3 DNA is TGCAGTGCTAGGGGGCACCGTGAAGCTTTCTTT. The encoded protein is CSARGHREAFF. The V call is TRBV20-1, the J call TRBJ1-1; possible D gene TRBD1, 5 bases. There are 11 residues in the CDR3. V lost 3 bases, J lost 7 bases, and 9 bases lay in between. The V gene's germline CDR1 is DFQATT and CDR2 SNEGSKA (reference sequence).

This clone has only a few counts. The J gene is TRBJ2-7, the V gene TRBV18, with D perhaps TRBD1 (5 bases). Per germline, CDR1 KGHSH and CDR2 LQKENI. The CDR3 has 13 amino acids. V was cut by 0 bases and J by 6 bases, with 9 bases left in between. The CDR3 loop reads CASSPPAGPEQYF. The DNA of the CDR3 is TGTGCCAGCTCACCACCGGCAGGGCCCGAGCAGTACTTC. Supplemented by reference TRBV18 and TRBJ2-7, the full variable domain reads NAGVMQNPRHLVRRRGQEARLRCSPMKGHSHVYWYRQLPEEGLKFMVYLQKENIIDESGMPKERFSAEFPKEGPSILRIQQVVRGDSAAYFCASSPPAGPEQYFGPGTRLTVT.

V usage is TRBV5-1 and J usage is TRBJ1-2; TRBD1 agrees at 9 bases. Germline values: CDR1 SGHRS, CDR2 YFSETQ. The CDR3 contains 16 residues. The junction had 5 bases not matched to a gene; V was cut back by 0 bases and J by 2 bases. CDR3 protein: CASSLGGTGRNYGYTF. CDR3 coding DNA: TGCGCCAGCAGCTTGGGCGGGACAGGGCGCAACTATGGCTACACCTTC.

This clone was counted between two and nine times. The rearrangement links TRBV11-2 to TRBJ1-5; D is undetermined. Germline V gene sequence: CDR1 SGHAT, CDR2 FQNNGV. The CDR3 has 15 residues. Trimming cost V 5 bases and J 4 bases, with 15 bases left between them. The CDR3 region has the DNA TGTGCCAGCAGCATATCGGGGTCTCTGAATCAGCCCCAGCATTTT. Translating it yields CASSISGSLNQPQHF.

This clone was counted a few times. The chain joins TRBV13 to TRBJ2-6; tentatively, D is TRBD2 (5 bases). This CDR3 region has 15 residues. CDR1 PRHDT and CDR2 FYEKMQ come from the germline V gene (reference sequence). V lost 4 bases and J 4 bases, leaving 11 bases between the germline ends. As DNA, the CDR3 is TGTGCCAGCAGCTCCTCCGGGAACGGGGCCAACGTCCTGACTTTC. This gives the protein CASSSSGNGANVLTF.

This clone showed up just a few times. The gene calls are TRBV5-4 and TRBJ1-2; 11 bases are a match to TRBD1. CDR1 is SGHNT and CDR2 is YYREEE in the germline V gene (reference sequence). V was pared by 7 bases and J by 0 bases, with 5 bases of the junction left unmatched. CDR3 length: 15 residues. The CDR3 loop is CASGGQGATNYGYTF. CDR3 bases: TGTGCCAGCGGTGGACAGGGGGCGACTAACTATGGCTACACCTTC.

This clone has more than one count but fewer than ten. This rearrangement joins TRBV19 to TRBJ2-7; no reliable D call. With 1 base removed from V and 0 bases from J, the gap between germline ends came to 4 bases. There are 13 residues in the CDR3. Germline V lookup: CDR1 LNHDA, CDR2 SQIVND (reference sequence). The CDR3 spells CASSIASSYEQYF. CDR3 in DNA: TGTGCCAGTAGTATAGCCAGCTCCTACGAGCAGTACTTC.

This chain links TRBV29-1 with TRBJ1-3; 8 nucleotides align to TRBD1. The CDR3 sequence is 14 residues long. Germline V lookup: CDR1 SQVTM, CDR2 ANQGSEA. V dropped 6 bases and J dropped 4; count of bases not matched to a gene: 8. The CDR3 DNA reads TGCAGCGTCCATCGACAGGGGAAAGGAAACACCATATATTTT. Protein: CSVHRQGKGNTIYF.

This clone was seen only a few times. V and J are TRBV5-6 and TRBJ1-1; 9 bases are a match to TRBD1. The CDR3 sequence is 16 residues long. CDR1 SGHDT and CDR2 YYEEEE come from the germline V gene. The J segment lost 0 bases and the V segment lost 3 bases, leaving 6 bases of the junction unmatched. Here the CDR3 reads CASSWTGAGMNTEAFF. The CDR3, as DNA: TGTGCCAGCAGCTGGACAGGGGCAGGAATGAACACTGAAGCTTTCTTT.

This sequence joins TRBV10-3 and TRBJ1-3, with D uncertain. The V gene's germline CDR1 is ENHRY and CDR2 SYGVKD. The CDR3 sequence is 12 residues long. V was clipped by 3 bases and J by 4 bases, with 4 bases between them. This chain's CDR3 is CAISEHGNTIYF. CDR3 nucleotides: TGTGCCATCAGTGAACACGGAAACACCATATATTTT.

V usage is TRBV9 and J usage is TRBJ2-1; weak D call: TRBD2 (5 bases). V was cut by 2 bases and J by 7 bases, with 16 bases left in between. The CDR3 totals 15 residues. Germline assignment: CDR1 SGDLS and CDR2 YYNGEE. CDR3 coding DNA: TGTGCCAGCAGCGTGAGCGGCGTGAAGGAGAATGAGCAGTTCTTC. This encodes CASSVSGVKENEQFF.

The chain recombines TRBV7-9 with TRBJ1-2; D gene unclear. Germline CDR1 is SEHNR and CDR2 is FQNEAQ (reference sequence). V was trimmed by 3 bases and J by 10 bases, leaving 12 bases between them. The CDR3 extends over 12 amino acids. The CDR3 loop reads CASSFGRADYTF. The CDR3 region has the DNA TGTGCCAGCAGCTTCGGGCGGGCTGACTACACCTTC.

The sample holds a few counts of this clone. The chain recombines TRBV5-1 with TRBJ1-2; 8 bases map to TRBD1. The CDR3 is 15 residues long. The V gene's germline CDR1 is SGHRS and CDR2 YFSETQ. V trimming: 4 bases; J trimming: 3 bases; junction bases outside the gene matches: 8. As DNA, the CDR3 is TGCGCCAGCAGCGATAGACAGGGGACCTACTATGGCTACACCTTC. This gives the protein CASSDRQGTYYGYTF.

A few counts support this clone. V gene TRBV5-4 combines with J gene TRBJ1-1, with 7 bases fitting TRBD1. Germline-derived CDR1 and CDR2 are SGHNT and YYREEE (reference sequence). The V gene end was trimmed by 6 bases and the J gene end by 1 base; junction bases not matched to a gene: 15. CDR3 length equals 17 residues. The CDR3 DNA follows: TGTGCCAGCACCATGGCGTCAACCAGGGGGTCGAACACTGAAGCTTTCTTT. It encodes CASTMASTRGSNTEAFF.

The chain uses TRBV7-3 and TRBJ1-1, with a possible D match to TRBD1 (5 bases). V was pared by 1 base and J by 0 bases, with 9 bases between. The CDR3 totals 15 residues. The germline V gene has CDR1 SGHTA and CDR2 FQGTGA. The CDR3 nucleotides are TGTGCCAGCAGCTTAAGTACAGGCATGAACACTGAAGCTTTCTTT. Amino acids: CASSLSTGMNTEAFF.